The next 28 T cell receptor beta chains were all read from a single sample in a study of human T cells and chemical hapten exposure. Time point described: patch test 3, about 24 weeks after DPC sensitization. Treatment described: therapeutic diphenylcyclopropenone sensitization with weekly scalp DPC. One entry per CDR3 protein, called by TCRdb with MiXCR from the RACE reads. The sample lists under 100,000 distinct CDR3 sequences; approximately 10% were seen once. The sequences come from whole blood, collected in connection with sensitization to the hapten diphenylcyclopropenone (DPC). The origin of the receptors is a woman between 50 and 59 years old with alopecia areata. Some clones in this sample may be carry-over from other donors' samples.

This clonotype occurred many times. Here the CDR3 DNA reads TGTGCCAGCAGTAAAGTCGGGACAGGGGGGGTCTCTGGAAACACCATATATTTT. It is translated as CASSKVGTGGVSGNTIYF. V gene TRBV6-6 combines with J gene TRBJ1-3, with 11 positions matching TRBD1. Germline CDR1 is MNHNY and CDR2 is SVGAGI (reference sequence). The junction had 9 bases not matched to a gene; V was cut back by 5 bases and J by 0 bases. This CDR3 region has 18 residues.

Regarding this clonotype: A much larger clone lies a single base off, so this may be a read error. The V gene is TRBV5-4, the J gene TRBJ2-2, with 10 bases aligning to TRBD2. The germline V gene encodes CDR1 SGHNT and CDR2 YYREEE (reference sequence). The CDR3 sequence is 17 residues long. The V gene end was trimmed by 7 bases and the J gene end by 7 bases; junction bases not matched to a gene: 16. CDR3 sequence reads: CASGPTSGRVMGGELFF. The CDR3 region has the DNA TGTGCCAGCGGCCCCACCAGCGGGAGGGTGATGGGCGGGGAGCTGTTTTTT. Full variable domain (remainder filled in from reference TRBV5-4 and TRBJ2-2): ETGVTQSPTHLIKTRGQQVTLRCSSQSGHNTVSWYQQALGQGPQFIFQYYREEENGRGNFPPRFSGLQFPNYSSELNVNALELDDSALYLCASGPTSGRVMGGELFFGEGSRLTVL.

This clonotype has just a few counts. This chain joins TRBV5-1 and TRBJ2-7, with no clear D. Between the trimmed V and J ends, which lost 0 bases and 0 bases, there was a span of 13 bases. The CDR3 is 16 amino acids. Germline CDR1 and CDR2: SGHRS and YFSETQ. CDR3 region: CASSLDGSPSSYEQYF. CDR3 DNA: TGCGCCAGCAGCTTGGATGGGTCTCCGAGCTCCTACGAGCAGTACTTC.

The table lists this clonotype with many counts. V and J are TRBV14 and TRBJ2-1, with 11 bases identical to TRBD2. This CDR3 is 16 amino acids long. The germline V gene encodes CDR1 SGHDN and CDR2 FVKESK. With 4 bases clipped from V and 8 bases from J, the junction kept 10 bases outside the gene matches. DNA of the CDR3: TGTGCCAGCAGCCCCTGGAGACTAGCGGGAAGGTATGAGCAGTTCTTC. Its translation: CASSPWRLAGRYEQFF.

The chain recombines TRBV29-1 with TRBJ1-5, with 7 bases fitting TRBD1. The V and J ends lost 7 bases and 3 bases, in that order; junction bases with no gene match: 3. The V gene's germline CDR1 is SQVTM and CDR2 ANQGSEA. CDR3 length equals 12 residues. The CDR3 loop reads CSAGTANQPQHF. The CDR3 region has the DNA TGCAGCGCCGGGACAGCCAATCAGCCCCAGCATTTT. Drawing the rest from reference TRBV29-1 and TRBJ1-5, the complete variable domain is SAVISQKPSRDICQRGTSLTIQCQVDSQVTMMFWYRQQPGQSLTLIATANQGSEATYESGFVIDKFPISRPNLTFSTLTVSNMSPEDSSIYLCSAGTANQPQHFGDGTRLSIL.

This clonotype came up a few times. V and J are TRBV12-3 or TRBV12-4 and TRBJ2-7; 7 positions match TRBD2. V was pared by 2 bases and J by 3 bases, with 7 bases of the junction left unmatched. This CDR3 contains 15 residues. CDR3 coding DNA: TGTGCCAGCAGTTTATGGGCTAGCGGCCGCTACGAGCAGTACTTC. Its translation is CASSLWASGRYEQYF.

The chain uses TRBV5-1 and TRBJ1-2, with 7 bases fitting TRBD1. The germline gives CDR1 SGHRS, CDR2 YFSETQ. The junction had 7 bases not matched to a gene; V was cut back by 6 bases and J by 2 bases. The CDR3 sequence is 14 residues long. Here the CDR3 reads CASTETGTNYGYTF. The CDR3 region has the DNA TGCGCCAGCACCGAGACAGGGACGAACTATGGCTACACCTTC.

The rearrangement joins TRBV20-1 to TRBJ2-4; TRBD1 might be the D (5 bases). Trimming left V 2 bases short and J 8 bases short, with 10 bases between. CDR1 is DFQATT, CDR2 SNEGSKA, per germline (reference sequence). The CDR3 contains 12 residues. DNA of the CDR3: TGCAGTGCTAGAATGGGGCAGGACATTCAGTACTTC. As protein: CSARMGQDIQYF.

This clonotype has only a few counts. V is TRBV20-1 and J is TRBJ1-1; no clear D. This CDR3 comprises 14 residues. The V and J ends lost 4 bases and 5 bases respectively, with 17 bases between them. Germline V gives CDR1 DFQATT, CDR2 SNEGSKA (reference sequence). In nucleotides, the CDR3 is TGCAGTGCTAAACCGGACGCCGGTGGGACTGAAGCTTTCTTT. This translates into CSAKPDAGGTEAFF.

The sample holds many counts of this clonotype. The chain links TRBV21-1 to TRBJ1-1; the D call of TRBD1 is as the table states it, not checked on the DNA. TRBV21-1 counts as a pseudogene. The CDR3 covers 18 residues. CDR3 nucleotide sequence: TGTGCCAGCAGCAAAAGGGGCCTTTCCACACGCATGAACACTGAAGCTTTCTTT. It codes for CASSKRGLSTRMNTEAFF.

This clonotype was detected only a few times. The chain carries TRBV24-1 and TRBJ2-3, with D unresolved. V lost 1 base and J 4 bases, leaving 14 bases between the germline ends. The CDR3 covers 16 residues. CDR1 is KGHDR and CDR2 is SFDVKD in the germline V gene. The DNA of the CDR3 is TGTGCCACCAGTGATTTTGCCACAGTCGGGTCAGATACGCAGTATTTT. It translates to CATSDFATVGSDTQYF.

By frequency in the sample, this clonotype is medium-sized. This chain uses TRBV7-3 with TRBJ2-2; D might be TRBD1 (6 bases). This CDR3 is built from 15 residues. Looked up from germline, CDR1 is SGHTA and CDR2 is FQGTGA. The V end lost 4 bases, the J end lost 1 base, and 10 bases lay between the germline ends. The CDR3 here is CASSSWTENTGELFF. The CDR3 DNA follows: TGTGCCAGCAGCTCCTGGACAGAGAACACCGGGGAGCTGTTTTTT. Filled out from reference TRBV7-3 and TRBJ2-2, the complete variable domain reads GAGVSQTPSNKVTEKGKYVELRCDPISGHTALYWYRQSLGQGPEFLIYFQGTGAADDSGLPNDRFFAVRPEGSVSTLKIQRTERGDSAVYLCASSSWTENTGELFFGEGSRLTVL.

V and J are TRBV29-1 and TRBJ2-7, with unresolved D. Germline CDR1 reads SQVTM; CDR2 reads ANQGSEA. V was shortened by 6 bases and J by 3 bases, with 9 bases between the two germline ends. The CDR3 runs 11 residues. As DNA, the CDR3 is TGCAGCGTAGCCCACGTCTACGAGCAGTACTTC. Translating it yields CSVAHVYEQYF.

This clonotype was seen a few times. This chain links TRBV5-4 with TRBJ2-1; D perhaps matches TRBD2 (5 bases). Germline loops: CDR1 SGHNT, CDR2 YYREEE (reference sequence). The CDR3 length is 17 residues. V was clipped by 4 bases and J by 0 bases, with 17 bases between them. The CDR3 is CASSTDPSPSSYNEQFF. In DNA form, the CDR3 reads TGTGCCAGCAGCACGGACCCTAGCCCCAGCTCCTACAATGAGCAGTTCTTC.

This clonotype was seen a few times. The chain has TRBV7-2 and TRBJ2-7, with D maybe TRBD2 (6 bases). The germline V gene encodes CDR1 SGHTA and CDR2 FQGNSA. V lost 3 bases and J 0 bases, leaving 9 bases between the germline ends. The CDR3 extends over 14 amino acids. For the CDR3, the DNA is TGTGCCAGCAGCTTTGGCGGGGACTCCTACGAGCAGTACTTC. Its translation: CASSFGGDSYEQYF.

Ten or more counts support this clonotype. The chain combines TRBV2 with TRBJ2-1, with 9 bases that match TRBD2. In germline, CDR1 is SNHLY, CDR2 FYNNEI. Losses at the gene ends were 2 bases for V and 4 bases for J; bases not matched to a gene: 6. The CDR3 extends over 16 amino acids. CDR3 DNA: TGTGCCAGCAGTGAATGGGCTAGCGGGGTATACAATGAGCAGTTCTTC. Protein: CASSEWASGVYNEQFF.

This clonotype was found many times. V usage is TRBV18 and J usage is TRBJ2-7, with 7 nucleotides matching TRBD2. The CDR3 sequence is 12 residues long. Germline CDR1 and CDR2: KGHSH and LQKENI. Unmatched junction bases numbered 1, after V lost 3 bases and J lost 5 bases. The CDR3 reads CASSPGLHEQYF. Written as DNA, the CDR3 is TGTGCCAGCTCACCGGGACTACACGAGCAGTACTTC.

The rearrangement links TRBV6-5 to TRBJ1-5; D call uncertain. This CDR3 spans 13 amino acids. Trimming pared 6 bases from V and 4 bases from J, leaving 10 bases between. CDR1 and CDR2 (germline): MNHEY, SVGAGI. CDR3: CASSIGRNQPQHF. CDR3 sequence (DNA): TGTGCCAGCAGCATAGGACGGAATCAGCCCCAGCATTTT.

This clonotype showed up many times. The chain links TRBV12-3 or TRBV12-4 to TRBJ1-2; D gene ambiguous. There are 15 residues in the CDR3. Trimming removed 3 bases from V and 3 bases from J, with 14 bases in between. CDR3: CASSFGDPSHYGYTF. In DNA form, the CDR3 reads TGTGCCAGCAGTTTCGGCGACCCATCGCACTATGGCTACACCTTC.

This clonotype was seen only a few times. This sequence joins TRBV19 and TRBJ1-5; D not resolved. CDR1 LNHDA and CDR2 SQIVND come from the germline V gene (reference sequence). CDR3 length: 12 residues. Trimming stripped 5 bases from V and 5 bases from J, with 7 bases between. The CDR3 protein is CASSPEDQPQHF. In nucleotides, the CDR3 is TGTGCCAGTAGTCCGGAGGATCAGCCCCAGCATTTT.

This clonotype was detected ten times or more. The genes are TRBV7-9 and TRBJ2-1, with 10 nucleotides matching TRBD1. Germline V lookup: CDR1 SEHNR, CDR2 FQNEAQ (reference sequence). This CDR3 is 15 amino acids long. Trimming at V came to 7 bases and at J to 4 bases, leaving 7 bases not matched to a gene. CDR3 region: CASNFGTGVYNEQFF. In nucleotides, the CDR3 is TGTGCCAGCAATTTCGGGACAGGGGTTTACAATGAGCAGTTCTTC.

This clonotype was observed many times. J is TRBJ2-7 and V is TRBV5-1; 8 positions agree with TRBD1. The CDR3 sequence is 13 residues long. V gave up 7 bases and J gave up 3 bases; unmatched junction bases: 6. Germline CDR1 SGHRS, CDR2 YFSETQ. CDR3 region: CASAGQAIYEQYF. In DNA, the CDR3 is TGCGCCAGCGCGGGACAGGCCATCTACGAGCAGTACTTC. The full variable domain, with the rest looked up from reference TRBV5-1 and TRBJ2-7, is KAGVTQTPRYLIKTRGQQVTLSCSPISGHRSVSWYQQTPGQGLQFLFEYFSETQRNKGNFPGRFSGRQFSNSRSEMNVSTLELGDSALYLCASAGQAIYEQYFGPGTRLTVT.

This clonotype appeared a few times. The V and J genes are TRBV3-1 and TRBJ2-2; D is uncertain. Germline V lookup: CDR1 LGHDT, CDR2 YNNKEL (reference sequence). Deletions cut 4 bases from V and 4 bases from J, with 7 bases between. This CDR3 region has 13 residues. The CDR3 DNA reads TGTGCCAGCAGCCGGTTAGGCACCGGGGAGCTGTTTTTT. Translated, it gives CASSRLGTGELFF. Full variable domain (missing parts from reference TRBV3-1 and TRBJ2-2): DTAVSQTPKYLVTQMGNDKSIKCEQNLGHDTMYWYKQDSKKFLKIMFSYNNKELIINETVPNRFSPKSPDKAHLNLHINSLELGDSAVYFCASSRLGTGELFFGEGSRLTVL.

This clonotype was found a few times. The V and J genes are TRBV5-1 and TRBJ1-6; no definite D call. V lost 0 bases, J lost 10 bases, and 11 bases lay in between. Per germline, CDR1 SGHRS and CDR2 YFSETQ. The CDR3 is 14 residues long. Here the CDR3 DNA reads TGCGCCAGCAGCTTGGCCACGGAATCGTCACCCCTCCACTTT. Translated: CASSLATESSPLHF.

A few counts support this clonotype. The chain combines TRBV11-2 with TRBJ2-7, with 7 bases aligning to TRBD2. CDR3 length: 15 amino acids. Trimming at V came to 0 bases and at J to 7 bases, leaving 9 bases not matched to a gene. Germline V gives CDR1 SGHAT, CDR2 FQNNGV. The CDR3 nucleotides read TGTGCCAGCAGCTTAGAGTGGCTAGCGGTCGGAGAGCAGTACTTC. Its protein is CASSLEWLAVGEQYF.

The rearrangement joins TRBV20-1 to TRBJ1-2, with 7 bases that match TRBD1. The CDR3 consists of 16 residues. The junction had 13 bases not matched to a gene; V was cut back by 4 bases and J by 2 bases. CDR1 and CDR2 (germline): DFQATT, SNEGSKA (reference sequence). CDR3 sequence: CSATLDRTSANYGYTF. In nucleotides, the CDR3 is TGCAGTGCTACCCTGGACAGGACCTCTGCGAACTATGGCTACACCTTC.

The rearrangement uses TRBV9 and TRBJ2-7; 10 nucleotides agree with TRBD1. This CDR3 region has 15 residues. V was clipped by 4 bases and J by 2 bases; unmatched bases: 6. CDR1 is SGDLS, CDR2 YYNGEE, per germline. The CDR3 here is CASSPGQGNPYEQYF. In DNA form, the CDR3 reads TGTGCCAGCAGCCCGGGACAGGGGAATCCCTACGAGCAGTACTTC.

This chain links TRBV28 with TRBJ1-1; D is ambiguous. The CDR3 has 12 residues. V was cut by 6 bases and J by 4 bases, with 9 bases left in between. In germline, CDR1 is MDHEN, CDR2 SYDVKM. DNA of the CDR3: TGTGCCAGCAGCTCTATGGGCACTGAAGCTTTCTTT. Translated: CASSSMGTEAFF.